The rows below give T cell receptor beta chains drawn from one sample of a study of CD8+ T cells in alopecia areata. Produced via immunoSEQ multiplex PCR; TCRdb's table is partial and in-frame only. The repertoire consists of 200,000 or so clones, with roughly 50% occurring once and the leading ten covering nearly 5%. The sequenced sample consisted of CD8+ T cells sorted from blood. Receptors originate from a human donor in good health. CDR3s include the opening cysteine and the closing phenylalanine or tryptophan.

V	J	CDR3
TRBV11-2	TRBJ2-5	CASRHTGQGPQETQYF
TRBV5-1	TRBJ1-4	CASSLGTGDEKLFF
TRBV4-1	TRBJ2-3	CASSQEGAVTSTDTQYF
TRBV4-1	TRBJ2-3	CASSQGVGRPRDTQYF
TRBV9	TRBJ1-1	CASSGGQLNTEAFF
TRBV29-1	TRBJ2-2	CSTWTGETGELFF
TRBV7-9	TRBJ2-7	CASSLDAYEQYF
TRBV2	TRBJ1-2	CATRTAYGYTF
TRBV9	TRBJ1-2	CASSVEAYGYTF
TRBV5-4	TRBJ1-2	CASSQQGVGYTF
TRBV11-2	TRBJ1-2	CASSRTGDGYTF
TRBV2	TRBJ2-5	CASSAVIGETQYF